The rows below give T cell receptor beta chains drawn from one sample of a study of blood T cell repertoires in COVID-19. Generated by immunoSEQ multiplex PCR, the TCRdb table keeps only in-frame clones and is missing some. The sample records 70,000 to 85,000 clones, approximately 90% being singletons. Material: peripheral blood. These receptors were obtained from a woman aged 55-70 years with active COVID-19. CDR3s include the opening cysteine and the closing phenylalanine or tryptophan. Each record gives: V gene, J gene, clone size, D gene, CDR3 DNA, CDR3 protein. The D gene is left open where the match is weak. Clone size, where shown, is once, few, many, or a class for clones that have expanded.

TRBV9	TRBJ2-3	-	-	TGTGCCAGCAGCACCCCCGGGAAGCTCACAGATACGCAGTATTTT	CASSTPGKLTDTQYF
TRBV7-7	TRBJ2-1	-	-	TGTGCTAGCGCCCCTGGGGCGGGGCCCTACAATGAGCAGTTCTTC	CASAPGAGPYNEQFF
TRBV7-2	TRBJ1-3	-	-	TGTGCCAGCAGCTTAGGGCCCCCAGGGCTCTCTGGAAACACCATATATTTT	CASSLGPPGLSGNTIYF
TRBV16	TRBJ1-1	-	-	TGTGCCAGCAGCCAATACGGCGGCAGCCTGAACACTGAAGCTTTCTTT	CASSQYGGSLNTEAFF
TRBV7-8	TRBJ1-2	-	-	TGTGCCAGCAGCTTATCGAGCTCTCGAGACTATGGCTACACCTTC	CASSLSSSRDYGYTF
TRBV28	TRBJ2-7	-	-	TGTGCCAGCAGTTTATCCTCTCGCGAGCAGTACTTC	CASSLSSREQYF
TRBV2	TRBJ1-2	-	-	TGTGCCAGCAGTGCAAGGGGGATCTATGGCTACACCTTC	CASSARGIYGYTF
TRBV5-1	TRBJ1-2	-	-	TGCGCCAGCAGCTTGACAGACTATGGCTACACCTTC	CASSLTDYGYTF
TRBV3-1/TRBV3-2	TRBJ1-3	-	TRBD1	TGTGCCAGCGGGACAGGCTTAGGGGGAAACACCATATATTTT	CASGTGLGGNTIYF
TRBV5-4	TRBJ2-3	-	TRBD2	TGTGCCAGCAGCTCCGGGACTAGGGGGGGGACAGATACGCAGTATTTT	CASSSGTRGGTDTQYF
TRBV5-1	TRBJ1-1	once	TRBD1	TGCGCCAGCAGCTCGACAGGGGGCGCAAACATACTCATGGAAGCTTTCTTT	CASSSTGGANILMEAFF
TRBV5-1	TRBJ2-5	-	-	TGCGCCAGCAGCGAAACCGGGACACGGTCCCTGGGTTCCCAGTACTTC	CASSETGTRSLGSQYF
TRBV30	TRBJ2-5	-	TRBD1	TGTGCCTGGAGCTGGGACAGCCGAAGCGGGACCCAGTACTTC	CAWSWDSRSGTQYF
TRBV15	TRBJ2-3	once	TRBD2	TGTGCCACCAGCCTTACTACCCTTGGCGGGAGGGCGGGGACAGATACGCAGTATTTT	CATSLTTLGGRAGTDTQYF
TRBV6-5	TRBJ2-7	-	TRBD1	TGTGCCAGCAGTAGGACGGACAGGGAGACCTACGAGCAGTACTTC	CASSRTDRETYEQYF
TRBV4-1	TRBJ1-1	-	-	TGCGCCAGCAGCCAAGATGGCGGGGGAGGGACTGAAGCTTTCTTT	CASSQDGGGGTEAFF
TRBV7-2	TRBJ1-2	-	-	TGTGCCAGCAGCTTATCTGCTAACTATGGCTACACCTTC	CASSLSANYGYTF
TRBV19	TRBJ1-1	-	-	TGTGCCACCCGGGGACAACTGAACACTGAAGCTTTCTTT	CATRGQLNTEAFF
TRBV3-1/TRBV3-2	TRBJ1-3	-	-	TGTGCCAGCAGCCAACGAATTGGGGGGGGAAACACCATATATTTT	CASSQRIGGGNTIYF
TRBV7-2	TRBJ2-1	-	TRBD2	TGTGCCAGCAGCTCTCGGACTAGCGACTACAATGAGCAGTTCTTC	CASSSRTSDYNEQFF
TRBV7-9	TRBJ1-1	once	-	TGTGCCAGCAGTAGTTACACTGAAGCTTTCTTT	CASSSYTEAFF
TRBV10-2	TRBJ2-3	-	TRBD2	TGCGCCAGCAGTGAGTTGGGGAGGGCGACAGATACGCAGTATTTT	CASSELGRATDTQYF
TRBV5-1	TRBJ2-1	-	-	TGCGCCAGCAGCTTGTTGCAGGGCGATTACAATGAGCAGTTCTTC	CASSLLQGDYNEQFF
TRBV5-1	TRBJ1-3	-	-	TGCGCCAGCAGCTTGGGGCTAGGTAACACCATATATTTT	CASSLGLGNTIYF
TRBV5-1	TRBJ1-5	-	TRBD1	TGCGCCAGCAGCCTAGGGACAGGGGCCAATCAGCCCCAGCATTTT	CASSLGTGANQPQHF
TRBV11-2	TRBJ1-1	-	-	TGTGCCAGCAGCTTACGCGGGTCTGCTCCGACTGAAGCTTTCTTT	CASSLRGSAPTEAFF
TRBV5-1	TRBJ1-1	-	-	TGCGCCAGCAGCTTGTCCGCGCGTTACACTGAAGCTTTCTTT	CASSLSARYTEAFF
TRBV19	TRBJ1-1	-	-	TGTGCCAGTAGCAACCAGGGCCTCCCAGAAGCTTTCTTT	CASSNQGLPEAFF
TRBV12-3/TRBV12-4	TRBJ2-7	-	TRBD1	TGTGCCAGCAGGCCGACAGGGGGTGTCGAGCAGTACTTC	CASRPTGGVEQYF
TRBV11-3	TRBJ2-1	medium-sized	TRBD2	TGTGCCAGCAGTCTGACTAGCGGGAGTATGAATGAGCAGTTCTTC	CASSLTSGSMNEQFF
TRBV6-1	TRBJ1-1	-	TRBD1	TGTGCCAGCAGTGATGTGGCCGGGACAGGGAACACTGAAGCTTTCTTT	CASSDVAGTGNTEAFF
TRBV29-1	TRBJ1-1	-	TRBD1	TGCAGCGTTGCGGGACAGGGGCGTTCGGCTTTCTTT	CSVAGQGRSAFF
TRBV20-1	TRBJ2-3	-	-	TGCAGTGCTAGTCGGGACTTACTAGGGGATACGCAGTATTTT	CSASRDLLGDTQYF
TRBV1	TRBJ1-5	-	-	TGCACCAGCAGCCAAGAGCCGGTCGGACAGGGAGGTCAGCCCCAGCATTTT	CTSSQEPVGQGGQPQHF
TRBV11-2	TRBJ1-5	-	-	TGTGCCAGCAGCTTCGGGGGGTCCATTAATCAGCCCCAGCATTTT	CASSFGGSINQPQHF
TRBV5-1	TRBJ2-3	-	-	TGCGCCAGCAGCCCCCCACCCCCTCGGACAGATACGCAGTATTTT	CASSPPPPRTDTQYF
TRBV2	TRBJ1-2	once	-	TGTGCCAGCAGTGAATGGGGGGGCGCCGGTTATAACTATGGCTACACCTTC	CASSEWGGAGYNYGYTF
TRBV7-2	TRBJ2-7	-	TRBD1	TGTGCCAGCAGCTTATCACAGGGGGTTTACGAGCAGTACTTC	CASSLSQGVYEQYF
TRBV5-1	TRBJ2-5	-	-	TGCGCCAGCAGCTTGGAAGGCGGGACGTTTGAGACCCAGTACTTC	CASSLEGGTFETQYF
TRBV7-7	TRBJ2-5	-	-	TGTGCTAGCAGCCACTACCACAGGCCCCCGCTGGACACTTGGTACTTC	CASSHYHRPPLDTWYF
TRBV28	TRBJ2-2	-	-	TGTGCCAGCAGTTCAGGACAGAGCCACACCGGGGAGCTGTTTTTT	CASSSGQSHTGELFF
TRBV4-1	TRBJ1-2	few	-	TGCGCCAGCAGCCAAGATCTGAACAGTAACTATGGCTACACCTTC	CASSQDLNSNYGYTF
TRBV5-1	TRBJ2-2	-	-	TGCGCCAGCAGCTTGGGACACAACGGGGAGCTGTTTTTT	CASSLGHNGELFF
TRBV11-2	TRBJ2-3	-	TRBD2	TGTGCCAGCAGCTCCTCTAGCGGGAGGGGAGATACGCAGTATTTT	CASSSSSGRGDTQYF
TRBV2	TRBJ1-4	-	-	TGTGCCAGCAGGCAGGGGTCCCAAGGGAAACTGTTTTTT	CASRQGSQGKLFF
TRBV28	TRBJ2-1	few	TRBD2	TGTGCCAGCAGTCCTGACTCTAGCGGGAGACCCGATGAGCAGTTCTTC	CASSPDSSGRPDEQFF
TRBV4-1	TRBJ2-7	-	-	TGCGCCAGCAGCCAAGACGTGGCAGGGCTCTCCTACGAGCAGTACTTC	CASSQDVAGLSYEQYF
TRBV5-1	TRBJ2-2	-	TRBD1	TGCGCCAGCAGCCTTACAGGGGGAAGTACCGGGGAGCTGTTTTTT	CASSLTGGSTGELFF
TRBV7-2	TRBJ2-1	once	TRBD2	TGTGCCAGCAGCTTAGCCGGCGGGAGCCAGTATGAGCAGTTCTTC	CASSLAGGSQYEQFF
TRBV28	TRBJ2-1	-	TRBD1	TGTGCCAGCAGCCTCCGGGACAGGGGCAACAATGAGCAGTTCTTC	CASSLRDRGNNEQFF
TRBV28	TRBJ2-2	-	-	TGTGCCAGCAGTTTCAGCGGTAGACGCACCGGGGAGCTGTTTTTT	CASSFSGRRTGELFF
TRBV12-3/TRBV12-4	TRBJ1-2	-	-	TGTGCCAGCAGTTCGGGACTCGACTATGGCTACACCTTC	CASSSGLDYGYTF
TRBV28	TRBJ2-7	once	TRBD1	TGTGCCAGCAGTCCCGGACAGGCCTCCTACGAGCAGTACTTC	CASSPGQASYEQYF
TRBV25-1	TRBJ1-1	-	-	TGTGCCAGCAGAAGTCATTCAGGGTTCGCTGAAGCTTTCTTT	CASRSHSGFAEAFF